This entry features one T cell receptor beta chain sequence. The antigen is unknown. After removal of 8 bases from V and 0 bases from J, the junction contained 7 bases not matched to a gene. The CDR3 covers 15 residues. Germline lookup yields CDR1 SNHLY and CDR2 FYNNEI. Libraries were prepared by immunoSEQ multiplex PCR; TCRdb keeps only in-frame clonotypes and omits some of them. The sample has more than 95,000 clones; 84% are singletons. The data were taken from a study of T cell responses to AZD1222 COVID-19 vaccine. Whole-study findings and limits: The donor group comprised mostly white British people and more females; the analysis possibly underestimated clonal diversity. Researchers report vaccine-associated CD4 TCRs spanning spike, with dominance at 160-218 and 743-854. Reportedly, close to half of spike-specific TCRs are directed against unmutated variant regions.

The sequenced sample was peripheral blood, obtained 28 days after the second AZD1222 dose. This clonotype was sampled from an adult who received the AZD1222 COVID-19 vaccine. The genes are TRBV2 and TRBJ2-1; 7 bases are a match to TRBD2. The CDR3 DNA is TGTGCCAGCGTAAAGCGGGGAGACTCCTACAATGAGCAGTTCTTC. This encodes CASVKRGDSYNEQFF.